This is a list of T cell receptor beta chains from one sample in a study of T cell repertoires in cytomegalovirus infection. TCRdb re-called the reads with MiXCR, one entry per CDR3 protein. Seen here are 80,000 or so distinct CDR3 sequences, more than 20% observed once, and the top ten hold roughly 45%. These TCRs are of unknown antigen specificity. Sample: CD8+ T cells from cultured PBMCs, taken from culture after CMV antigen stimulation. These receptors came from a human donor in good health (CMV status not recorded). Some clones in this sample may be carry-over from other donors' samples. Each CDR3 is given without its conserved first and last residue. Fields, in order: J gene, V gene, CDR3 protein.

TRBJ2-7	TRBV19	ASSEVAFYEQY
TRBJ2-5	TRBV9	ASSVEGQGARAQY
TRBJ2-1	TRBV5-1	ASSLLSGGAEFNEQF
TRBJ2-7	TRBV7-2	ASSPGGGNEQY
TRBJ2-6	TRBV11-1	ASSLAFSGANVLT
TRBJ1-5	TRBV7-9	ASSLVGGPYSNQPQH
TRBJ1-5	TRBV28	ASSSTEDQPQH
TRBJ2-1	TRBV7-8	ASSLEAGRTRLFNEQF
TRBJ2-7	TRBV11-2	ASTLAPMRSYEQY
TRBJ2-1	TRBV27	ASSLTTGGYNEQF
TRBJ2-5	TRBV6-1	ASTYRDRPQETQY
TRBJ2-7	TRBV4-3	ASSQGLAELSYEQY
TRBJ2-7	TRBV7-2	ASSFGPNRDPAYEQY
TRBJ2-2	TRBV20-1	SARGSEREGAPGELF
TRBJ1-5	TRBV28	ASTTGPGGNQPQH
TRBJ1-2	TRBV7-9	ASSPEGQLYGYT
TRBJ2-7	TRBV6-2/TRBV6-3	ASSYTRQGSYEQY
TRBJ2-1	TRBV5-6	ASSLGGGRATYNEQF
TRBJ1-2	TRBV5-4	ASSNGQGDFDGYT
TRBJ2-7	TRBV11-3	ASRDRDRGHEQY
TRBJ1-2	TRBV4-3	ASSQGRGGYGYT
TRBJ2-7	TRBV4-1	ASSQEGASGTEQY
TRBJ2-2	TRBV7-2	ASSDSGFYTGELF
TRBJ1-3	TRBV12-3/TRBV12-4	ASSPPGGLNSGNTIY
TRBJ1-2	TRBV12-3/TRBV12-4	ASSSTGGMGGYT
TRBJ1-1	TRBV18	ASFGRMNTEAF
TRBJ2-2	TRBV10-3	AIKAGSTGELF
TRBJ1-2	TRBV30	AWWDRVGGYT
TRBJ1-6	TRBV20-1	SARSRADRSYNSPLH
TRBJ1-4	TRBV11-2	ASSPNGQGRKANEKLF
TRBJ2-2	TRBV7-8	ASNEGRGADGELF
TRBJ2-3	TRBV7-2	ASSPSGGRADTQY
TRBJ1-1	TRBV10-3	AISGGINTEAF
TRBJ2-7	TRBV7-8	ASSLVSTGEIGDEQY
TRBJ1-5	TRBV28	ASSPPGPQH
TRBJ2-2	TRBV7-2	ASSATLSGEPGELF
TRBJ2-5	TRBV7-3	ASSSSGGRGETQY
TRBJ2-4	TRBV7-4	ASSLDSKLAKNIQY
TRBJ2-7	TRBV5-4	ASSLGAGSRTYEQY
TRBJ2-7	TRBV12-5	ASGLDRQSSYEQY
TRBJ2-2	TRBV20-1	SAKDILNTGELF
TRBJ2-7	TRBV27	ASSKGDYEQY
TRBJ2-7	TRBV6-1	ASSSTQGWSYEQY
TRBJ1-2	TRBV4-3	ASSQIGADRGINYGYT
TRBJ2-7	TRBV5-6	ASSTPGQEIEGFYEQY
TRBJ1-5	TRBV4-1	ASSQENSFNQPQH
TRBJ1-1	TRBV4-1	ASSQDDYMAVNTEAF